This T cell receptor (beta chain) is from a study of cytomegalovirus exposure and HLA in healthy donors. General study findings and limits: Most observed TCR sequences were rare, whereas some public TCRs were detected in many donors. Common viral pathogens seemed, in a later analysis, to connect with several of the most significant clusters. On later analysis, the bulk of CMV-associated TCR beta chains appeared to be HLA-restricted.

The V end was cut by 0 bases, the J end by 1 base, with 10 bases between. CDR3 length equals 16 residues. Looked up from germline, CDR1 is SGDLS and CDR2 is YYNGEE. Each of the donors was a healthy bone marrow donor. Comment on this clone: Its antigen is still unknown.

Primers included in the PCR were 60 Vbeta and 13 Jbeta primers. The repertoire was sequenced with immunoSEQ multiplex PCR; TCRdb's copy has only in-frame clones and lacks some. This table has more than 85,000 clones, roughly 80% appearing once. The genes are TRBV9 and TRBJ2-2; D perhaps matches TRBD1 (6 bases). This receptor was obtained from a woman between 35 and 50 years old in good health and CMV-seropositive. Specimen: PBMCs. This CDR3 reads CASSVDNRENTGELFF. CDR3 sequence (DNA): TGTGCCAGCAGCGTAGACAACAGGGAGAACACCGGGGAGCTGTTTTTT.